What follows is one T cell receptor (beta chain) and its context. Its specificity is not known. The CDR3 is 11 residues long. CDR1 and CDR2 from the germline V gene are KGHDR and SFDVKD. V was clipped by 0 bases and J by 13 bases, with 6 bases between them. This sample stems from a study of T-cell memory formation after mild COVID-19. Study-wide findings and caveats: There were some responding clones in pre-infection memory, which suggested that cross-reactive memory had joined.

TCR alpha and TCR beta cDNA libraries carrying sample barcodes and UMIs were produced by 5'RACE using constant-segment primers. Each CDR3 protein is one row after TCRdb ran MiXCR on the 5' RACE reads. The sample comprises over 500,000 distinct CDR3 sequences, about 18% of which are singletons, and just over 8% rests with the top ten. The sample consisted of PBMCs or a T cell subset sorted from them (not recorded which). V is TRBV24-1 and J is TRBJ2-1; D gene uncertain. This receptor was identified in an adult woman who had mild COVID-19 (a few samples of this study predate the infection). Cell type and time point are not known. CDR3 region: CATSDLDTQFF. The CDR3 nucleotides read TGTGCCACCAGTGATTTGGACACCCAGTTCTTC.